The 19 T cell receptor beta chains reported below all come from one sample, sequenced in a study of blood T cell repertoires in COVID-19. This table comes from immunoSEQ multiplex PCR, and its TCRdb copy is limited to in-frame clones, with some not included. The sample lists about 88,000 clones; 90% to 95% were seen once. Sequenced sample: peripheral blood. These receptors were obtained from a man aged 55-75 years with acute or convalescent COVID-19.

The chain recombines TRBV10-3 with TRBJ2-3; tentative D call: TRBD2 (6 bases). This CDR3 is 14 amino acids long. The ends were cut back, 6 bases at V and 2 bases at J, with 12 bases in the middle. Per germline, CDR1 ENHRY and CDR2 SYGVKD. The CDR3 is CAIRMGLNTDTQYF. The CDR3 DNA reads as TGTGCCATCAGGATGGGACTTAACACAGATACGCAGTATTTT.

V gene TRBV15 combines with J gene TRBJ2-1; TRBD2 matches 7 bases. The J segment lost 10 bases and the V segment lost 4 bases, leaving 10 bases of the junction unmatched. The germline V gene has CDR1 LNHNV and CDR2 YYDKDF (reference sequence). The CDR3 totals 14 residues. The CDR3 here is CATSKPSGIWEQFF. Here the CDR3 DNA reads TGTGCCACCAGCAAACCGAGCGGGATTTGGGAGCAGTTCTTC. The complete variable domain, with remaining parts taken from reference TRBV15 and TRBJ2-1, reads DAMVIQNPRYQVTQFGKPVTLSCSQTLNHNVMYWYQQKSSQAPKLLFHYYDKDFNNEADTPDNFQSRRPNTSFCFLDIRSPGLGDTAMYLCATSKPSGIWEQFFGPGTRLTVL.

This clone has just a few counts. This chain uses TRBV10-2 with TRBJ1-6, with TRBD1 matching 8 bases. This CDR3 spans 16 amino acids. V was clipped by 0 bases and J by 8 bases; unmatched bases: 6. Germline CDR1 is WSHSY and CDR2 is SAAADI. The CDR3 DNA reads TGCGCCAGCAGTGAGTCGGTAGGACAGGGATATTCACCCCTCCACTTT. It is translated as CASSESVGQGYSPLHF.

The V gene is TRBV27, the J gene TRBJ2-6; D gene unclear. V lost 6 bases to trimming and J lost 3 bases, with 15 bases between them. The CDR3 sequence is 16 residues long. Germline-derived CDR1 and CDR2 are MNHEY and SMNVEV (reference sequence). The CDR3 nucleotides are TGTGCCAGCAGATCCCGATCAGGTTTTGGGGCCAACGTCCTGACTTTC. It yields the protein CASRSRSGFGANVLTF.

The V and J genes are TRBV6-5 and TRBJ1-5, with 8 bases lining up with TRBD1. V dropped 8 bases and J dropped 5; count of bases not matched to a gene: 8. The CDR3 consists of 14 residues. Germline assignment: CDR1 MNHEY and CDR2 SVGAGI. The CDR3 region is CASFPQGAYQPQHF. CDR3 DNA sequence: TGTGCCAGCTTTCCTCAGGGGGCGTATCAGCCCCAGCATTTT.

This chain joins TRBV6-1 and TRBJ2-7, with D possibly matching TRBD1 (7 bases). V lost 0 bases to trimming and J lost 1 base, with 13 bases between them. CDR3 length: 16 amino acids. Germline CDR1 reads MNHNS; CDR2 reads SASEGT. CDR3 loop: CASSEAGQGGSYEQYF. Here the CDR3 DNA reads TGTGCCAGCAGTGAAGCGGGGCAGGGGGGTTCCTACGAGCAGTACTTC.

The chain recombines TRBV7-2 with TRBJ2-2; 10 bases match TRBD2. The CDR3 spans 17 residues. Unmatched junction bases numbered 8, after V lost 1 base and J lost 6 bases. From germline, CDR1 is SGHTA and CDR2 FQGNSA. This CDR3 reads CASSLDPASGRSGELFF. The CDR3 DNA is TGTGCCAGCAGCTTAGATCCGGCTAGCGGGAGATCCGGGGAGCTGTTTTTT.

This chain connects TRBV11-3 to TRBJ2-1, with 12 bases aligning to TRBD2. With 5 bases clipped from V and 2 bases from J, the junction kept 4 bases outside the gene matches. The CDR3 runs 16 residues. CDR1 is SGHNT and CDR2 is YENEEA in the germline V gene. The CDR3 loop is CASSPWTSGTYNEQFF. In DNA form, the CDR3 reads TGTGCCAGCAGCCCATGGACTAGCGGGACCTACAATGAGCAGTTCTTC.

The chain recombines TRBV12-5 with TRBJ2-2; tentatively, D is TRBD2 (5 bases). Germline lookup yields CDR1 LGHNT and CDR2 FRNRAP. The V end lost 1 base, the J end lost 9 bases, and 15 bases lay between the germline ends. This CDR3 contains 15 residues. As DNA, the CDR3 is TGTGCTAGTGGTTTGGCCGGGGTCACCTCATGGGAGCTGTTTTTT. Its protein is CASGLAGVTSWELFF. Complete variable domain (other parts from reference TRBV12-5 and TRBJ2-2): DARVTQTPRHKVTEMGQEVTMRCQPILGHNTVFWYRQTMMQGLELLAYFRNRAPLDDSGMPKDRFSAEMPDATLATLKIQPSEPRDSAVYFCASGLAGVTSWELFFGEGSRLTVL.

CDR3 coding DNA: TGTGCCAGCTCACCGGTGGCGGGGTATGCCAACTACGAGCAGTACTTC. Translation: CASSPVAGYANYEQYF. The V and J genes are TRBV18 and TRBJ2-7; tentative D call: TRBD2 (6 bases). With 3 bases removed from V and 3 bases from J, the gap between germline ends came to 18 bases. The CDR3 sequence is 16 residues long. From germline, CDR1 is KGHSH and CDR2 LQKENI. Filled out from reference TRBV18 and TRBJ2-7, the complete variable domain reads NAGVMQNPRHLVRRRGQEARLRCSPMKGHSHVYWYRQLPEEGLKFMVYLQKENIIDESGMPKERFSAEFPKEGPSILRIQQVVRGDSAAYFCASSPVAGYANYEQYFGPGTRLTVT.

V usage is TRBV4-3 and J usage is TRBJ1-4, with D possibly TRBD1 on 6 matching bases. The V and J ends lost 4 bases and 5 bases respectively, with 14 bases between them. The CDR3 length is 15 residues. Germline V lookup: CDR1 LGHNA, CDR2 YSLEER. The CDR3 loop reads CASSLWTEENEKLFF. CDR3 sequence (DNA): TGCGCCAGCAGCCTGTGGACAGAGGAGAATGAAAAACTGTTTTTT.

CDR3 amino acids: CASSELMRGASTDTQYF. Here the CDR3 DNA reads TGTGCCAGCAGTGAATTAATGAGAGGAGCTAGCACAGATACGCAGTATTTT. V and J are TRBV25-1 and TRBJ2-3, with D unresolved. The CDR3 runs 17 residues. Trimming cost V 1 base and J 0 bases, with 14 bases left between them. In germline, CDR1 is MGHDK, CDR2 SYGVNS. Complete variable domain (other parts from reference TRBV25-1 and TRBJ2-3): EADIYQTPRYLVIGTGKKITLECSQTMGHDKMYWYQQDPGMELHLIHYSYGVNSTEKGDLSSESTVSRIRTEHFPLTLESARPSHTSQYLCASSELMRGASTDTQYFGPGTRLTVL.

This clone appeared a single time. CDR3 sequence reads: CASSHYSGSGYEQYF. Written as DNA, the CDR3 is TGTGCCAGCAGCCATTATAGCGGGAGTGGTTACGAGCAGTACTTC. The J gene is TRBJ2-7, the V gene TRBV3-1 (or the pseudogene TRBV3-2), with 9 bases matching TRBD2. Germline V gene data show CDR1 as LGHDT and CDR2 as YNNKEL (reference sequence). After removal of 3 bases from V and 4 bases from J, the junction contained 7 bases not matched to a gene. CDR3 length equals 15 residues.

The chain combines TRBV5-1 with TRBJ2-2, with a weak D call TRBD2 (6 bases). The V end was cut by 0 bases, the J end by 4 bases, with 16 bases between. The CDR3 is 17 amino acids. Germline CDR1 reads SGHRS; CDR2 reads YFSETQ. Here the CDR3 reads CASSLATIGLSTGELFF. The CDR3 DNA sequence: TGCGCCAGCAGCTTGGCGACAATCGGACTATCCACCGGGGAGCTGTTTTTT.

The genes are TRBV11-2 and TRBJ1-3; D remains unclear. CDR3 length: 15 residues. Trimming cost V 1 base and J 0 bases, with 7 bases left between them. Germline CDR1 SGHAT, CDR2 FQNNGV. The CDR3 coding sequence is TGTGCCAGCAGCTTAGTTCGGAGCTCTGGAAACACCATATATTTT. Its translation is CASSLVRSSGNTIYF.

The J gene is TRBJ1-1, the V gene TRBV19; D may be TRBD1 (5 bases). Trimming removed 6 bases from V and 1 base from J, with 15 bases in between. The CDR3 sequence is 15 residues long. Germline CDR1 reads LNHDA; CDR2 reads SQIVND (reference sequence). The CDR3 sequence: CASRLRPTENTEAFF. The CDR3 DNA is TGTGCCAGTAGGCTCCGACCGACAGAGAACACTGAAGCTTTCTTT.

V is TRBV9 and J is TRBJ2-2; D is perhaps TRBD2 (5 bases). Germline CDR1 SGDLS, CDR2 YYNGEE. V was trimmed by 4 bases and J by 7 bases, leaving 14 bases between them. CDR3 length: 14 residues. DNA of the CDR3: TGTGCCAGCAGCACCGGGGTAGACGTCGGGGAGCTGTTTTTT. Translated: CASSTGVDVGELFF.

The chain employs TRBV5-1 and TRBJ2-5; 10 bases align to TRBD1. Germline assignment: CDR1 SGHRS and CDR2 YFSETQ. Unmatched junction bases numbered 7, after V lost 3 bases and J lost 5 bases. The CDR3 extends over 15 amino acids. The CDR3 loop reads CASSSGTGAPETQYF. The CDR3 bases are TGCGCCAGCAGCTCCGGGACAGGGGCCCCCGAGACCCAGTACTTC.

The rearrangement links TRBV7-8 to TRBJ1-1; D not certain. Germline CDR1 reads SGHVS; CDR2 reads FQNEAQ. Trimming removed 4 bases at V and 8 bases at J, with 11 bases between. CDR3 length equals 12 residues. The CDR3 coding sequence is TGTGCCAGCAGCTCCTCGGGTCGGGAAGCTTTCTTT. This sequence encodes CASSSSGREAFF.